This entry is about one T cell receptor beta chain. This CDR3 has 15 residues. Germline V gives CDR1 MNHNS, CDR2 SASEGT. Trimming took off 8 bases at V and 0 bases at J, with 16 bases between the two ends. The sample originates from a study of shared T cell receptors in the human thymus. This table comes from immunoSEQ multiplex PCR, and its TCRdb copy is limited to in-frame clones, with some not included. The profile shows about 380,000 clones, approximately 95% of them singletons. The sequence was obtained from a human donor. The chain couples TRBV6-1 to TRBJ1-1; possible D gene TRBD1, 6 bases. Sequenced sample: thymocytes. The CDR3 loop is CASPEGGRVNTEAFF. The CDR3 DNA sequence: TGTGCCAGCCCTGAGGGGGGTCGGGTGAACACTGAAGCTTTCTTT.